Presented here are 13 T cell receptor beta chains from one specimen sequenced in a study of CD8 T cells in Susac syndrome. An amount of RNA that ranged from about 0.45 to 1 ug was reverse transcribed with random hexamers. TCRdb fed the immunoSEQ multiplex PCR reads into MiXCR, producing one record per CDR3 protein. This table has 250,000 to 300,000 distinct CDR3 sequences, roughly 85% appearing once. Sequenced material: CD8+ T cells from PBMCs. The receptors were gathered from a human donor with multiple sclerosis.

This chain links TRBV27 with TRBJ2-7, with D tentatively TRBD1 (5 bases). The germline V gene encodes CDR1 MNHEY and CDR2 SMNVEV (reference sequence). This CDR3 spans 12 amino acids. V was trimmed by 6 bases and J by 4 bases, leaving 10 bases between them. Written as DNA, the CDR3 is TGTGCCAGCAGGGGAACAGGATACGAGCAGTACTTC. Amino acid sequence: CASRGTGYEQYF.

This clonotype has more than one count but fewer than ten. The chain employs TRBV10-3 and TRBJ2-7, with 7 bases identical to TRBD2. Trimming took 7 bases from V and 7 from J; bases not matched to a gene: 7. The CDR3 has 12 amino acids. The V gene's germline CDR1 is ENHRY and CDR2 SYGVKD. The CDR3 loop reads CAIKGLEGEQYF. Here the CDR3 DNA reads TGTGCCATCAAAGGACTAGAAGGAGAGCAGTACTTC.

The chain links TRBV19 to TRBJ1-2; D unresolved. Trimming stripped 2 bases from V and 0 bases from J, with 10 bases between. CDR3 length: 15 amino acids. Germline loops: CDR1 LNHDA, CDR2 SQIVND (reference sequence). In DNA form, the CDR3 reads TGTGCCAGTAGTATAAACCCGGGAACTAACTATGGCTACACCTTC. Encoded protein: CASSINPGTNYGYTF.

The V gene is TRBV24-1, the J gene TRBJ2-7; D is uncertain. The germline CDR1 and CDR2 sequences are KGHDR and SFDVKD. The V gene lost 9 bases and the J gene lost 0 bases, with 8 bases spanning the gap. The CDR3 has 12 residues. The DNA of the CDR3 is TGTGCCACCTCCGGGCCCTCCTACGAGCAGTACTTC. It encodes CATSGPSYEQYF.

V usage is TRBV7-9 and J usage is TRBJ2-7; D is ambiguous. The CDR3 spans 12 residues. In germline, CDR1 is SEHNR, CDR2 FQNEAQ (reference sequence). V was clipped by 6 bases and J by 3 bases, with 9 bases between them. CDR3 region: CASRDGNYEQYF. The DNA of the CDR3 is TGTGCCAGCAGGGACGGCAACTACGAGCAGTACTTC.

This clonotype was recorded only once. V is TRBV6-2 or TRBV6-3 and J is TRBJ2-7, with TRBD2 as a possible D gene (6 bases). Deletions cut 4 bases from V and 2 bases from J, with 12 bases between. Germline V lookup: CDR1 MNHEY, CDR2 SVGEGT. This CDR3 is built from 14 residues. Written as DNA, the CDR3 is TGTGCCAGCAGTTTGGGACTGTCAGCCTACGAGCAGTACTTC. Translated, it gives CASSLGLSAYEQYF.

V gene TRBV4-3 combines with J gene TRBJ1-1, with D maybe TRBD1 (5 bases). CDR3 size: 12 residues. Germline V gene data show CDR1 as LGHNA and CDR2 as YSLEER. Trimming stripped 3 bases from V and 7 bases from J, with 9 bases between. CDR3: CASSHTRGEAFF. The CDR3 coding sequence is TGCGCCAGCAGCCATACAAGGGGTGAAGCTTTCTTT.

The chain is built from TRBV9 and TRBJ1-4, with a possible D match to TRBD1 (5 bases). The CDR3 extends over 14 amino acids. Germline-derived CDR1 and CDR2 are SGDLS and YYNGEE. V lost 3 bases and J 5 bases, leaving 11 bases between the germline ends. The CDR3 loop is CASSAAWGNEKLFF. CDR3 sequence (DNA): TGTGCCAGCAGCGCCGCGTGGGGGAATGAAAAACTGTTTTTT.

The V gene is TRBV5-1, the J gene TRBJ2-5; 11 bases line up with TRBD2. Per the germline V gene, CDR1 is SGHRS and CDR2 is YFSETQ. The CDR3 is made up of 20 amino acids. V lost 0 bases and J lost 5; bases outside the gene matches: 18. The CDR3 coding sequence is TGCGCCAGCAGCTTGGTGTGGGGGACAGCGGGACTAGCGGTGAGGGAGACCCAGTACTTC. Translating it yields CASSLVWGTAGLAVRETQYF.

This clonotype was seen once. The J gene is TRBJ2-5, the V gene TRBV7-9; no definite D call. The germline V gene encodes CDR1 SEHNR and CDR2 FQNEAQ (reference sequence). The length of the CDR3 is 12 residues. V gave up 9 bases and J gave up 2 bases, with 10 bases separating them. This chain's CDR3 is CASEVGQETQYF. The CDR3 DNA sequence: TGTGCCAGTGAGGTGGGGCAAGAGACCCAGTACTTC. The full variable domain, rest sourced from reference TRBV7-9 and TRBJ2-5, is DTGVSQNPRHKITKRGQNVTFRCDPISEHNRLYWYRQTLGQGPEFLTYFQNEAQLEKSRLLSDRFSAERPKGSFSTLEIQRTEQGDSAMYLCASEVGQETQYFGPGTRLLVL.

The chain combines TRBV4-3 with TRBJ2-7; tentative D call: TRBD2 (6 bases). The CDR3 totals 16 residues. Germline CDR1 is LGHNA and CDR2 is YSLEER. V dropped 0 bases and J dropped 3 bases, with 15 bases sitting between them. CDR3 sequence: CASSQDRASAFYEQYF. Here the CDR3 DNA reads TGCGCCAGCAGCCAAGATAGGGCTAGCGCCTTCTACGAGCAGTACTTC.

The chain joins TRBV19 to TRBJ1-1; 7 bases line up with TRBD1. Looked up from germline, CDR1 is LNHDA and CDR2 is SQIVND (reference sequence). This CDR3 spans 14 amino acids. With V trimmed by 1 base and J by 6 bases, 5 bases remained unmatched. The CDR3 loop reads CASSIAQGGSEAFF. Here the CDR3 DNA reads TGTGCCAGTAGTATAGCTCAGGGGGGCTCTGAAGCTTTCTTT.

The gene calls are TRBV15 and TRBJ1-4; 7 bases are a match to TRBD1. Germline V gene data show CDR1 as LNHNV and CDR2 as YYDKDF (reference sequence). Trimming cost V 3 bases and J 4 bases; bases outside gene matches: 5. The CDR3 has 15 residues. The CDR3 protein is CATSSTGDSNEKLFF. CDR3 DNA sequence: TGTGCCACCAGCAGCACCGGGGACAGTAATGAAAAACTGTTTTTT.